This TCR beta chain was sequenced during a study of early T cells in non-severe SARS-CoV-2 infection. Study at large: Sequenced bulk RNA came from whole blood that was unsorted, and chains were unpaired. General study points: VDJdb-based annotation leaned toward anti-spike CD8 responses and missed private and CD4 specificities.

Trimming took 5 bases from V and 0 from J, leaving 10 bases between them. The CDR3 consists of 14 residues. Germline-derived CDR1 and CDR2 are LGHNA and YSLEER. Unique molecular identifiers (one per individual cDNA molecule) were attached. TCRdb reanalysed the 5' RACE reads using MiXCR and keeps one entry per CDR3 protein. The sample has roughly 54,000 distinct CDR3 sequences; about 7.7% are singletons. This clonotype showed up just a few times. The antigen remains undetermined. The rearrangement uses TRBV4-3 and TRBJ2-5, with unresolved D. The specimen comprised whole blood, sampled at baseline. This TCR was sampled from an adult who was a healthcare worker with PCR-confirmed SARS-CoV-2 infection or an uninfected control (not recorded which). The CDR3: CASSARRDQETQYF. CDR3 nucleotide sequence: TGCGCCAGCAGCGCAAGAAGGGACCAAGAGACCCAGTACTTC.